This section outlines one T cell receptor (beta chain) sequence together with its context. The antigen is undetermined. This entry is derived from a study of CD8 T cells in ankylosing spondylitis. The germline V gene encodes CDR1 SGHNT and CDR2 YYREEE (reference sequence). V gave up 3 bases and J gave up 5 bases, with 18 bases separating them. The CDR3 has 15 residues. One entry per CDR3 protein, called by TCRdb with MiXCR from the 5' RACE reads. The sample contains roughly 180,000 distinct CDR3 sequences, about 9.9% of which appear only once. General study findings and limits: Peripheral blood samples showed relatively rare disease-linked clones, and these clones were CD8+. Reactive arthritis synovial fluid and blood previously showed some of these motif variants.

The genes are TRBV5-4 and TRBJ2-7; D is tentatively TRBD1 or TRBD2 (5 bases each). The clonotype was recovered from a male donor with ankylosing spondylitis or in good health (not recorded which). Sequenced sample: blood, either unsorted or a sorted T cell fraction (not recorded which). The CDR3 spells CASSSSVSGANEQYF. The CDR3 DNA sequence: TGTGCCAGCAGCTCAAGCGTCTCCGGGGCCAACGAGCAGTACTTC.